This T cell receptor beta chain comes out of a study of response to subunit inactivated influenza vaccine. TCRdb processed the RT-PCR reads anew with MiXCR; each CDR3 protein has one entry. The repertoire holds under 500,000 distinct CDR3 sequences, with approximately 9.9% as singletons. This clonotype was detected only a few times. CDR1 SGHTA and CDR2 FQGTGA come from the germline V gene. This CDR3 is built from 15 residues. Trimming took off 5 bases at V and 1 base at J, with 12 bases between the two ends. The sequence came from a man in his fifties or sixties who received an inactivated influenza vaccine. The sequenced sample was PBMCs from blood, obtained roughly 46 days after vaccination. The V and J genes are TRBV7-3 and TRBJ2-1; TRBD1 might be the D (6 bases). As DNA, the CDR3 is TGTGCCAGCAGCCGAACACAGGGTTCCTACAATGAGCAGTTCTTC. Its protein is CASSRTQGSYNEQFF.